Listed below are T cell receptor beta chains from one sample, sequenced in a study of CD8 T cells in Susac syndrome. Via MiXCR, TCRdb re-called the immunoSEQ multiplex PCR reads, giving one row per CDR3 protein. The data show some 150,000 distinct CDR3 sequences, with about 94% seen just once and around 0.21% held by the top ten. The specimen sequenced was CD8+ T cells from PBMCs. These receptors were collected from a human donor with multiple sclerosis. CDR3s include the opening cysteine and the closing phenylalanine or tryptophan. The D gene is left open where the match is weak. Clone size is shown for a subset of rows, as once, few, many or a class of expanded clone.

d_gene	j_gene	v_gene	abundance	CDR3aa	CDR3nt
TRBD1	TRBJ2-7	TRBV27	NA	CASSGTGTENFYEQYF	TGTGCCAGCAGTGGGACCGGGACAGAGAATTTCTACGAGCAGTACTTC
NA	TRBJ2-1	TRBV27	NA	CASRAQGGLNEQFF	TGTGCCAGCAGAGCCCAGGGGGGGTTAAATGAGCAGTTCTTC
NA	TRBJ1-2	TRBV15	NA	CATSSVGEGPYGYTF	TGTGCCACCAGCAGTGTGGGTGAGGGCCCCTATGGCTACACCTTC
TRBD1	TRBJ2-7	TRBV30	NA	CASSGTAAREQYF	TGTGCCTCGTCCGGGACAGCCGCCCGAGAGCAGTACTTC
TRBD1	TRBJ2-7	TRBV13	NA	CASSSGQETYEQYF	TGTGCCAGCAGCTCGGGACAGGAAACCTACGAGCAGTACTTC
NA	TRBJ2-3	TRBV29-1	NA	CSVVTQGSSADTQYF	TGCAGCGTTGTCACTCAGGGGAGTAGCGCAGATACGCAGTATTTT
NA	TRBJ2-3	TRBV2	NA	CASRMTLTSTDTQYF	TGTGCCAGCAGGATGACCTTGACTAGCACAGATACGCAGTATTTT
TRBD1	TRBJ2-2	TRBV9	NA	CASSVKKDRSNTGELFF	TGTGCCAGCAGCGTAAAGAAGGACAGGAGCAACACCGGGGAGCTGTTTTTT
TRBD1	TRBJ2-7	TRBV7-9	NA	CASSPDRGRLYEQYF	TGTGCCAGCAGCCCTGACAGGGGGCGCTTGTACGAGCAGTACTTC
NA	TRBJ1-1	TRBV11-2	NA	CASSLKTGLGTEAFF	TGTGCCAGCAGCTTAAAAACAGGGCTTGGCACTGAAGCTTTCTTT
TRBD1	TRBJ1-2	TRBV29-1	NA	CSVVTGGDTYGYTF	TGCAGCGTGGTGACAGGGGGTGACACCTATGGCTACACCTTC
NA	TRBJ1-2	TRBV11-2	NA	CASSLDPRDWGYTF	TGTGCCAGCAGCCTAGACCCCAGGGATTGGGGCTACACCTTC
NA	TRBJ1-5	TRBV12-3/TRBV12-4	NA	CASSLVGTGSHF	NA
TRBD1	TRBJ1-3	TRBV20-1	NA	CSVGTGGNTIYF	TGCAGTGTAGGGACAGGTGGAAACACCATATATTTT
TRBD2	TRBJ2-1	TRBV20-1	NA	CSARRGGLATYEQFF	TGCAGTGCTAGACGCGGGGGACTAGCGACCTATGAGCAGTTCTTC
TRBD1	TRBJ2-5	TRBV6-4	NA	CASSDGTGGAETQYF	TGTGCCAGCAGTGACGGGACAGGGGGCGCAGAGACCCAGTACTTC
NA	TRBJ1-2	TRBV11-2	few	CASSIDVNYGYTF	TGTGCCAGCAGCATCGACGTAAACTATGGCTACACCTTC
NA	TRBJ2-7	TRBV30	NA	CARKPRGGEQYF	TGTGCCCGAAAACCCAGGGGAGGCGAGCAGTACTTC
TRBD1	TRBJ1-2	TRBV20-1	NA	CSARAGQADYGYTF	TGCAGTGCTAGGGCTGGACAGGCTGACTATGGCTACACCTTC
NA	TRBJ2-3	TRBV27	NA	CASSPRRPTGGADTQYF	TGTGCCAGCAGTCCCCGCAGGCCGACAGGCGGGGCAGATACGCAGTATTTT